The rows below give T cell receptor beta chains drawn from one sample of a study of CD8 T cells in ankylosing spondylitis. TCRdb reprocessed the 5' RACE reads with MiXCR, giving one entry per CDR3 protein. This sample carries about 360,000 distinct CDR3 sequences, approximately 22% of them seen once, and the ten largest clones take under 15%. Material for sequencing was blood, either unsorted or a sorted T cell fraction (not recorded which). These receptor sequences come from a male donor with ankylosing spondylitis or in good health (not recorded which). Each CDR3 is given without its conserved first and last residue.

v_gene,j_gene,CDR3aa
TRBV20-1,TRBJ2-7,SALHDRGGYEQY
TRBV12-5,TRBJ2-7,ASGQTFGSSYEQH
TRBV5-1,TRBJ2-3,ASSLKVPFPPDTQY
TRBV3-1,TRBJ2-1,ASSQDMGQEF
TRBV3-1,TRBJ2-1,ASSQAQAISYNEQF
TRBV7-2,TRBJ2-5,ASSFTGGSEETQY
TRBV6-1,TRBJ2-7,ASSPYPLGGSSYEQY
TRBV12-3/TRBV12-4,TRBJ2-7,ASSSPWDGIYEQY
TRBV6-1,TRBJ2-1,ASSTGGEPYNEQF
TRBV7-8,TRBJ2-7,ASSVVLGGGYYEQY